This TCR beta chain was retrieved from a study of beta chain features in type 1 diabetes. Overall study findings and caveats: Shortening of TCRB CDR3s, moderate but significant, appeared in all four CD4+ subsets of Type 1 diabetes patients. At VDJ recombination sites, type 1 diabetes patients had fewer insertions and more deleted nucleotides.

The authors reverse transcribed all of the isolated RNA, so sequencing captured expressed TCRB transcripts. Produced via immunoSEQ multiplex PCR; TCRdb's table is partial and in-frame only. In the table there are 300,000 or so clones, roughly an eighth of which are singletons. This clone occurred a few times. What it binds is unknown. The trim removed 6 bases at V and 1 base at J, leaving 10 bases unmatched. CDR1 LNHDA and CDR2 SQIVND come from the germline V gene (reference sequence). The length of the CDR3 is 16 residues. The chain carries TRBV19 and TRBJ2-3, with 7 bases fitting TRBD1. Sequencing was performed on naive CD4+ T cells from blood. This TCR came from a man aged 30 to 39 with type 1 diabetes. DNA of the CDR3: TGTGCCAGTAGCCCTATAAAGGGGGCTCGCACAGATACGCAGTATTTT. Translating gives CASSPIKGARTDTQYF.